What follows are 29 T cell receptor beta chains derived from one specimen sequenced in a study of blood T cell repertoires in COVID-19 (dated by TCRdb to 2018 to 2021). Library generation was performed with the immunoSEQ multiplex PCR assay. As stored in TCRdb, this immuneACCESS dataset retains in-frame rearrangements with V and J assigned. A fraction of the clones does not appear; measured against another copy, unresolved V genes explain less than half of the discrepancy, and the remainder lacks a known reason. The sample data list about 110,000 clones, and around 88% of these were observed just once. Of the sample, 6.5% to 7% is held by the ten largest clones. Material for sequencing was peripheral blood. These receptors all stem from a man aged 50-59 years with active or convalescent COVID-19.

V is TRBV5-1 and J is TRBJ2-1; 9 bases are shared with TRBD2. CDR3 length: 16 residues. CDR1 is SGHRS and CDR2 is YFSETQ in the germline V gene. V trimming: 2 bases; J trimming: 6 bases; junction bases outside the gene matches: 9. The DNA for the CDR3 is TGCGCCAGCAGCTTTCTCGGGCTAGCGGGAAGCAATGAGCAGTTCTTC. This translates into CASSFLGLAGSNEQFF.

The CDR3 nucleotides are TGTGCCAGCAGTGAAGTCGTTGCCCTCGAGGGAAAACTGTTTTTT. This translates into CASSEVVALEGKLFF. The chain has TRBV6-1 and TRBJ1-4; unclear D gene. Germline V gives CDR1 MNHNS, CDR2 SASEGT. This CDR3 is 15 amino acids long. V gave up 1 base and J gave up 10 bases, with 16 bases separating them.

This chain connects TRBV7-8 to TRBJ1-5; maybe TRBD1 (6 bases). With 4 bases removed from V and 1 base from J, the gap between germline ends came to 11 bases. Germline V gives CDR1 SGHVS, CDR2 FQNEAQ. This CDR3 has 15 amino acids. In nucleotides, the CDR3 is TGTGCCAGCAGCTACAGGGTAGGCAGCAATCAGCCCCAGCATTTT. This codes for CASSYRVGSNQPQHF. The full variable domain, with the rest looked up from reference TRBV7-8 and TRBJ1-5, is GAGVSQSPRYKVAKRGQDVALRCDPISGHVSLFWYQQALGQGPEFLTYFQNEAQLDKSGLPSDRFFAERPEGSVSTLKIQRTQQEDSAVYLCASSYRVGSNQPQHFGDGTRLSIL.

This chain connects TRBV5-1 to TRBJ2-1; 11 bases match TRBD2. The CDR3 is made up of 15 amino acids. Trimming at V came to 4 bases and at J to 4 bases, leaving 4 bases not matched to a gene. Germline V gene sequence: CDR1 SGHRS, CDR2 YFSETQ. The CDR3 loop is CASSLRTSGYNEQFF. The CDR3 nucleotides are TGCGCCAGCAGCCTTCGGACTAGCGGGTACAATGAGCAGTTCTTC.

This sequence joins TRBV4-1 and TRBJ2-7; 9 nucleotides agree with TRBD1. Trimming took 4 bases from V and 3 from J; bases not matched to a gene: 7. In germline, CDR1 is MGHRA, CDR2 YSYEKL. This CDR3 contains 15 residues. Here the CDR3 DNA reads TGCGCCAGCAGCCGAACCGGGACAGGGAACTACGAGCAGTACTTC. The encoded protein is CASSRTGTGNYEQYF.

The chain links TRBV2 to TRBJ2-4, with TRBD1 matching over 8 bases. This CDR3 has 16 residues. CDR1 and CDR2 from the germline V gene are SNHLY and FYNNEI. V gave up 6 bases and J gave up 9 bases; unmatched junction bases: 16. The CDR3 loop is CASRYGDRNVRVIQYF. As DNA, the CDR3 is TGTGCCAGCAGGTACGGGGACAGGAATGTCCGTGTCATTCAGTACTTC.

This clone was seen only a few times. The rearrangement joins TRBV7-2 to TRBJ2-7; 11 bases are shared with TRBD1. The junction had 3 bases not matched to a gene; V was cut back by 1 base and J by 4 bases. Germline V CDR1 and CDR2: SGHTA, FQGNSA. This CDR3 spans 15 amino acids. The CDR3 spells CASSLGGQGAYEQYF. The DNA for the CDR3 is TGTGCCAGCAGCTTAGGCGGACAGGGGGCATACGAGCAGTACTTC.

V usage is TRBV6-5 and J usage is TRBJ1-5; D is unresolved. V dropped 8 bases and J dropped 4 bases, with 9 bases sitting between them. Germline V CDR1 and CDR2: MNHEY, SVGAGI. The CDR3 runs 12 residues. The CDR3 protein is CASGQVNQPQHF. In nucleotides, the CDR3 is TGTGCCAGCGGGCAGGTGAATCAGCCCCAGCATTTT.

A single count supports this clone. V is TRBV3-1 (or the pseudogene TRBV3-2) and J is TRBJ2-7; D remains unclear. V lost 1 base and J 2 bases, leaving 6 bases between the germline ends. This CDR3 is built from 13 residues. Germline V gene data show CDR1 as LGHDT and CDR2 as YNNKEL (reference sequence). The CDR3 reads CASSQGLAYEQYF. The CDR3 nucleotides are TGTGCCAGCAGCCAAGGTTTAGCCTACGAGCAGTACTTC.

The chain carries TRBV5-1 and TRBJ1-5; D possibly corresponds to TRBD1 (6 bases). V was cut by 5 bases and J by 6 bases, with 18 bases left in between. Germline V gives CDR1 SGHRS, CDR2 YFSETQ. The CDR3 extends over 15 amino acids. The CDR3 nucleotides are TGCGCCAGCAGGAAACTACCAGGGGCGGGTCAGCCCCAGCATTTT. Its protein product is CASRKLPGAGQPQHF.

The gene calls are TRBV27 and TRBJ1-1, with D hard to call. CDR3 size: 13 residues. Germline V gene lookup returns CDR1 MNHEY and CDR2 SMNVEV (reference sequence). The V end lost 7 bases, the J end lost 7 bases, and 16 bases lay between the germline ends. CDR3 protein: CASNSIPGGEAFF. Here the CDR3 DNA reads TGTGCCAGCAACTCCATCCCGGGTGGTGAAGCTTTCTTT.

V gene TRBV2 combines with J gene TRBJ1-2; D not certain. V was shortened by 4 bases and J by 8 bases, with 14 bases between the two germline ends. Germline V gene data show CDR1 as SNHLY and CDR2 as FYNNEI. The CDR3 has 13 amino acids. CDR3 sequence reads: CASSVLIGSGYTF. CDR3 DNA: TGTGCCAGCAGTGTGCTCATCGGTTCAGGCTACACCTTC. Filled out from reference TRBV2 and TRBJ1-2, the complete variable domain reads EPEVTQTPSHQVTQMGQEVILRCVPISNHLYFYWYRQILGQKVEFLVSFYNNEISEKSEIFDDQFSVERPDGSNFTLKIRSTKLEDSAMYFCASSVLIGSGYTFGSGTRLTVV.

V gene TRBV3-1 (or the pseudogene TRBV3-2) combines with J gene TRBJ2-7; 12 bases map to TRBD2. V trimming: 4 bases; J trimming: 5 bases; junction bases outside the gene matches: 12. Per germline, CDR1 LGHDT and CDR2 YNNKEL (reference sequence). The CDR3 runs 17 residues. The CDR3 region has the DNA TGTGCCAGCAGCCTGACGCCTAGCGGGAGGGCGAGACACGAGCAGTACTTC. Translated, it gives CASSLTPSGRARHEQYF.

This clone was seen only a few times. The junction departs from the called germline gene at one end, perhaps through a read error. This chain links TRBV7-8 with TRBJ2-3; 9 bases are a match to TRBD2. The CDR3 is 15 amino acids. The germline CDR1 and CDR2 sequences are SGHVS and FQNEAQ. The CDR3 loop reads CASSIAGDYTDTQYF. The CDR3 bases are TGTGCCAGCAGCATAGCGGGAGATTACACAGATACGCAGTATTTT.

This CDR3 is CASSPQGNHYEQYF. The DNA of the CDR3 is TGTGCCAGCTCACCACAGGGGAATCACTACGAGCAGTACTTC. The V call is TRBV18, the J call TRBJ2-7; D is perhaps TRBD1 (5 bases). Germline V gene data show CDR1 as KGHSH and CDR2 as LQKENI. Trimming took off 1 base at V and 3 bases at J, with 10 bases between the two ends. CDR3 length equals 14 residues.

The chain recombines TRBV6-6 with TRBJ1-5; D uncertain. The CDR3 contains 13 residues. V dropped 8 bases and J dropped 7 bases, with 15 bases sitting between them. Germline values: CDR1 MNHNY, CDR2 SVGAGI (reference sequence). Here the CDR3 reads CASRGWTGQPQHF. The CDR3 DNA reads as TGTGCCAGCCGAGGGTGGACGGGACAGCCCCAGCATTTT.

This sequence joins TRBV13 and TRBJ2-5, with 8 nucleotides matching TRBD1. The germline V gene has CDR1 PRHDT and CDR2 FYEKMQ (reference sequence). The CDR3 covers 15 residues. V gave up 5 bases and J gave up 5 bases; unmatched junction bases: 10. The CDR3 loop reads CASSTRTGGEETQYF. Written as DNA, the CDR3 is TGTGCCAGCAGCACCCGAACAGGGGGAGAGGAGACCCAGTACTTC.

V usage is TRBV19 and J usage is TRBJ2-7; possibly TRBD1 for D (6 bases). Germline loops: CDR1 LNHDA, CDR2 SQIVND (reference sequence). V dropped 5 bases and J dropped 1 base, with 9 bases sitting between them. The CDR3 has 13 amino acids. As DNA, the CDR3 is TGTGCCAGTAGTCGGGACATTTCCTACGAGCAGTACTTC. Residues: CASSRDISYEQYF.

This clone was observed once. The chain employs TRBV2 and TRBJ1-4; 10 nucleotides align to TRBD1. This CDR3 is built from 14 residues. Trimming took 5 bases from V and 6 from J; bases not matched to a gene: 3. The germline V gene has CDR1 SNHLY and CDR2 FYNNEI. CDR3 sequence: CASSSGTGDEKLFF. CDR3 sequence (DNA): TGTGCCAGCAGTTCCGGGACAGGGGATGAAAAACTGTTTTTT.

The V gene is TRBV10-1, the J gene TRBJ1-2; D remains ambiguous. The V gene's germline CDR1 is WNHNN and CDR2 SYGVQD (reference sequence). The CDR3 consists of 12 residues. Between the trimmed V and J ends, which lost 9 bases and 10 bases, there was a span of 18 bases. As DNA, the CDR3 is TGCGCCAGGAGGCGGCGTAGATTCGACTACACCTTC. Protein product: CARRRRRFDYTF.

V and J are TRBV19 and TRBJ1-2; 8 nucleotides match TRBD1. The CDR3 has 13 residues. Germline V gene lookup returns CDR1 LNHDA and CDR2 SQIVND (reference sequence). The trim removed 11 bases at V and 5 bases at J, leaving 10 bases unmatched. The CDR3 DNA sequence: TGTGCCGGATATACAGGACAGGGTTATGGCTACACCTTC. Protein: CAGYTGQGYGYTF.

The rearrangement links TRBV5-4 to TRBJ2-1; 7 bases line up with TRBD2. CDR3 length equals 16 residues. The V and J ends lost 2 bases and 0 bases, in that order; junction bases with no gene match: 5. Germline CDR1 and CDR2: SGHNT and YYREEE (reference sequence). CDR3 sequence reads: CASSFDPGGSYNEQFF. CDR3 DNA sequence: TGTGCCAGCAGCTTCGACCCGGGGGGCTCCTACAATGAGCAGTTCTTC.

The chain combines TRBV5-1 with TRBJ2-4, with 7 bases identical to TRBD2. Germline loops: CDR1 SGHRS, CDR2 YFSETQ. This CDR3 spans 15 amino acids. The V gene end was trimmed by 1 base and the J gene end by 0 bases; junction bases not matched to a gene: 1. CDR3: CASSLLAVAKNIQYF. The DNA for the CDR3 is TGCGCCAGCAGCTTGCTAGCGGTAGCCAAAAACATTCAGTACTTC.

This clone was seen only a few times. The chain recombines TRBV7-2 with TRBJ2-7; the D gene is possibly TRBD2 (5 bases). V shed 2 bases and J shed 4 bases, with 6 bases lying between them. This CDR3 comprises 12 residues. Germline V gene lookup returns CDR1 SGHTA and CDR2 FQGNSA. The CDR3 DNA reads as TGTGCCAGCAGCTTACAGCGGTACGAGCAGTACTTC. The encoded protein is CASSLQRYEQYF.

This chain connects TRBV10-1 to TRBJ2-1; the match to TRBD2 covers 8 bases. The CDR3 runs to 16 residues. V was pared by 3 bases and J by 4 bases, with 8 bases of the junction left unmatched. Per the germline V gene, CDR1 is WNHNN and CDR2 is SYGVQD (reference sequence). The CDR3 region is CASSDQIAGRYNEQFF. The CDR3 nucleotides read TGCGCCAGCAGTGACCAAATAGCGGGAAGATACAATGAGCAGTTCTTC.

The chain joins TRBV18 to TRBJ2-7; weak D call: TRBD2 (5 bases). There are 14 residues in the CDR3. Per germline, CDR1 KGHSH and CDR2 LQKENI. Deletions cut 1 base from V and 5 bases from J, with 12 bases between. For the CDR3, the DNA is TGTGCCAGCTCACCACGGGAGTTTAGTAACGAGCAGTACTTC. It specifies CASSPREFSNEQYF.

This clone occurred once. This chain links TRBV18 with TRBJ2-7; 12 bases fit TRBD2. The germline gives CDR1 KGHSH, CDR2 LQKENI. The CDR3 has 16 amino acids. Trimming removed 3 bases from V and 5 bases from J; junction bases left unmatched: 8. The CDR3 region is CASSPLLAGGRNEQYF. CDR3 nucleotide sequence: TGTGCCAGCTCACCCCTTCTAGCGGGAGGGCGCAACGAGCAGTACTTC.

This chain joins TRBV27 and TRBJ2-3; 7 positions agree with TRBD2. V shed 4 bases and J 0 bases; nucleotides not matched to a gene: 16. CDR1 MNHEY and CDR2 SMNVEV come from the germline V gene (reference sequence). The CDR3 has 19 amino acids. CDR3 nucleotides: TGTGCCAGCAGTTCCGGTTTGTGGCTAGCGGACTCTAGCACAGATACGCAGTATTTT. As protein: CASSSGLWLADSSTDTQYF.

J is TRBJ1-1 and V is TRBV11-2, with TRBD1 matching over 7 bases. The junction had 5 bases not matched to a gene; V was cut back by 3 bases and J by 1 base. CDR1 and CDR2 from the germline V gene are SGHAT and FQNNGV. The CDR3 is made up of 15 amino acids. Here the CDR3 reads CASSFPDRRNTEAFF. CDR3 DNA: TGTGCCAGCAGCTTCCCGGACAGGAGGAACACTGAAGCTTTCTTT.